This T cell receptor beta chain was identified in a study of cytomegalovirus exposure and HLA in healthy donors. Regarding the study as a whole: Confirmation in vitro established that three CMV-associated chains were specific for CMV antigens. It was only CMV serostatus that was available as immune exposure information.

The PCR contained 60 Vbeta and 13 Jbeta primers. Data came from immunoSEQ multiplex PCR; TCRdb stores just in-frame clones and leaves some out. Of fewer than 250,000 clones listed, around 75% are singletons. As regards this clone: The target antigen is unknown.

Deletions cut 5 bases from V and 4 bases from J, with 22 bases between. Germline V lookup: CDR1 SGHDN, CDR2 FVKESK. CDR3 size: 17 residues. The clonotype comes from a woman in her twenties or thirties in good health and CMV-seropositive. The material sequenced was PBMCs. V is TRBV14 and J is TRBJ2-3; tentative D call: TRBD1 (6 bases). As DNA, the CDR3 is TGTGCCAGCAGCAAAAGACAGGCGTCTGTTAGTGCAGATACGCAGTATTTT. Protein sequence: CASSKRQASVSADTQYF. The full variable domain, with the rest looked up from reference TRBV14 and TRBJ2-3, is EAGVTQFPSHSVIEKGQTVTLRCDPISGHDNLYWYRRVMGKEIKFLLHFVKESKQDESGMPNNRFLAERTGGTYSTLKVQPAELEDSGVYFCASSKRQASVSADTQYFGPGTRLTVL.